The rows below give T cell receptor beta chains drawn from one sample of a study of blood T cell repertoires in COVID-19. Method: immunoSEQ multiplex PCR; TCRdb's copy keeps in-frame clones and lacks some. The sample lists approximately 120,000 clones, 83% occurring once. Specimen: PBMCs or T cells enriched from blood (not recorded which). The receptors derive from a man between 25 and 39 years old who had recovered from COVID-19. The CDR3 runs from the conserved cysteine through the conserved F or W. D genes are given only for firm matches. Rows may omit the clone size; those that give it use once, few, many or a size class.

abundance: .
d_gene: .
v_gene: TRBV30
j_gene: TRBJ2-5
CDR3nt: TGTGCCTGGAGCATCAGGATAGGAGAGACCCAGTACTTC
CDR3aa: CAWSIRIGETQYF

abundance: few
d_gene: .
v_gene: TRBV5-6
j_gene: TRBJ1-4
CDR3nt: TGTGCCAGCAGCTCCTTGGGCAGAACAACTAATGAAAAACTGTTTTTT
CDR3aa: CASSSLGRTTNEKLFF

abundance: .
d_gene: TRBD1
v_gene: TRBV27
j_gene: TRBJ1-3
CDR3nt: TGTGCCAGCAGGGCCGGGACAGGGATGCCTGGAAACACCATATATTTT
CDR3aa: CASRAGTGMPGNTIYF

abundance: .
d_gene: TRBD2
v_gene: TRBV10-1
j_gene: TRBJ2-3
CDR3nt: TGCGCCAGCAGTGAGTCGACTAGCGGGGGCACAGATACGCAGTATTTT
CDR3aa: CASSESTSGGTDTQYF

abundance: .
d_gene: TRBD1
v_gene: TRBV5-1
j_gene: TRBJ2-2
CDR3nt: TGCGCCAGCAGCTCAGGGGACAGGGGTGGCACCGGGGAGCTGTTTTTT
CDR3aa: CASSSGDRGGTGELFF

abundance: .
d_gene: TRBD1
v_gene: TRBV6-5
j_gene: TRBJ1-5
CDR3nt: TGTGCCAGCAGTTATTGGACAGGGAACAATCAGCCCCAGCATTTT
CDR3aa: CASSYWTGNNQPQHF

abundance: .
d_gene: TRBD1
v_gene: TRBV2
j_gene: TRBJ2-3
CDR3nt: TGTGCCAGCAGTGCCCTAATTACAGGGGGCGAGCCAGATACGCAGTATTTT
CDR3aa: CASSALITGGEPDTQYF

abundance: .
d_gene: TRBD1
v_gene: TRBV28
j_gene: TRBJ1-5
CDR3nt: TGTGCCAGCAGTTCCGGGACAGGCCTAGTTCAGCCCCAGCATTTT
CDR3aa: CASSSGTGLVQPQHF

abundance: .
d_gene: .
v_gene: TRBV6-1
j_gene: TRBJ1-3
CDR3nt: TGTGCCAGCAGTGAAGTACGGGGATTCCCTGGAAACACCATATATTTT
CDR3aa: CASSEVRGFPGNTIYF

abundance: .
d_gene: .
v_gene: TRBV7-2
j_gene: TRBJ2-5
CDR3nt: TGTGCCAGCAGCTTAGAAGGAGGGACGGAGACCCAGTACTTC
CDR3aa: CASSLEGGTETQYF

abundance: .
d_gene: .
v_gene: TRBV5-1
j_gene: TRBJ1-1
CDR3nt: TGCGCCAGCAGCGGAGGGGTGCATGAAGCTTTCTTT
CDR3aa: CASSGGVHEAFF

abundance: few
d_gene: .
v_gene: TRBV2
j_gene: TRBJ2-2
CDR3nt: TGTGCCAGCAGGCCAAGTGGGGGGATTGGTTTCGTTGGGGAGCTGTTTTTT
CDR3aa: CASRPSGGIGFVGELFF

abundance: .
d_gene: TRBD1
v_gene: TRBV6-5
j_gene: TRBJ2-7
CDR3nt: TGTGCCAGCAGTATACAGGGGAACGACTACGAGCAGTACTTC
CDR3aa: CASSIQGNDYEQYF

abundance: .
d_gene: .
v_gene: TRBV12-3/TRBV12-4
j_gene: TRBJ1-2
CDR3nt: TGTGCCAGCAGTCCGGTGGACAGTGGGTCGGGCACCTTC
CDR3aa: CASSPVDSGSGTF

abundance: .
d_gene: .
v_gene: TRBV27
j_gene: TRBJ1-5
CDR3nt: TGTGCCAGCAGTTTGGGCAGAAATCAGCCCCAGCATTTT
CDR3aa: CASSLGRNQPQHF

abundance: few
d_gene: TRBD1
v_gene: TRBV19
j_gene: TRBJ1-2
CDR3nt: TGTGCCAGTAGCACCCGGGACAGCATAAATAACTATGGCTACACCTTC
CDR3aa: CASSTRDSINNYGYTF

abundance: .
d_gene: .
v_gene: TRBV13
j_gene: TRBJ1-6
CDR3nt: TGTGCCAGCAGCCTTACAGGGAAAAATTCACCCCTCCACTTT
CDR3aa: CASSLTGKNSPLHF